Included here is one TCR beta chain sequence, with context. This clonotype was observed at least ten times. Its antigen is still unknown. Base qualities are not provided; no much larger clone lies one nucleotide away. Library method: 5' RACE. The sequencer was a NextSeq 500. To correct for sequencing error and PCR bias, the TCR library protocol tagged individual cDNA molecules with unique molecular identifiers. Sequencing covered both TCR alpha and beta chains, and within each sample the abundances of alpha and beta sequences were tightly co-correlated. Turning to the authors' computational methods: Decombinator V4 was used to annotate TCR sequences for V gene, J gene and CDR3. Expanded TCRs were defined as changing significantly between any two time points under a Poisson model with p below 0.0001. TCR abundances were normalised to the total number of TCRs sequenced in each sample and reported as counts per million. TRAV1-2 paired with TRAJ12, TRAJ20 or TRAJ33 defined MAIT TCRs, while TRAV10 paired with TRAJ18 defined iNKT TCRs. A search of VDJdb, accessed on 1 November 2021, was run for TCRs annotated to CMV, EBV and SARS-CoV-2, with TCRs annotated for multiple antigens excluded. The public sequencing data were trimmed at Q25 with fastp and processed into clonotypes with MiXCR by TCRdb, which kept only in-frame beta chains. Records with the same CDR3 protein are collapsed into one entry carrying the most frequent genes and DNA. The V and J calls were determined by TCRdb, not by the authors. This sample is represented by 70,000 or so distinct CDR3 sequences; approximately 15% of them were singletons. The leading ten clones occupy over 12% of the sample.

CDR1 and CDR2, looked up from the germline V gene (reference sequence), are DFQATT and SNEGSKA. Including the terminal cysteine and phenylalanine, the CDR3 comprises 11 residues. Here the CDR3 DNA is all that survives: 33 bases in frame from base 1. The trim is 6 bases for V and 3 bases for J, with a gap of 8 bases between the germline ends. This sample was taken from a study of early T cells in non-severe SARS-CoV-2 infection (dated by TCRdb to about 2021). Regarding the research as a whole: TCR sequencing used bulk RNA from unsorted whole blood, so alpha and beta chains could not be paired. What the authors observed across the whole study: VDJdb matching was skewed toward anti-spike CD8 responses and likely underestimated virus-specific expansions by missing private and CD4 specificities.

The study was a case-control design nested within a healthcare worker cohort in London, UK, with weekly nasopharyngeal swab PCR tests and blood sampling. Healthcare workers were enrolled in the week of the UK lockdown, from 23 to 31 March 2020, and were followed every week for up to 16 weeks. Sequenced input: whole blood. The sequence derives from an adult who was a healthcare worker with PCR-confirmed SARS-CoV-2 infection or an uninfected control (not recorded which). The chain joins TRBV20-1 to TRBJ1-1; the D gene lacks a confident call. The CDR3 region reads CSARTDTEAFF. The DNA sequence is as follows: TGCAGTGCCCGGACGGACACTGAAGCTTTCTTT.